This TCR beta chain was found in a study of blood T cell repertoires in COVID-19. Turning to the study itself: Sites in the United States, Italy and Spain provided acute and convalescent COVID-19 samples. Sources were T cells, B-cell-depleted T cells, or PBMCs; the material itself was cDNA or gDNA.

Authors' analysis steps: The authors estimated nucleated cell counts from reference gene primer amplification. Generated by immunoSEQ multiplex PCR, the TCRdb table keeps only in-frame clones and is missing some. Clonal size and the V and J genes are those of that table, whereas D and trimming came from the DNA. The table has 200,000 to 250,000 clones, 86% seen once; the top ten hold around 2.1%. Everyone who took part was roughly 18 to 89 years old, and they came from 24 US areas. The origin of this receptor is a woman aged 50 to 60 who had recovered from COVID-19. Input material: PBMCs or T cells enriched from blood (not recorded which).

CDR3 in DNA: TGTGCCAGCAGCCGACCGGGACTAGCTTCCTACAATGAGCAGTTCTTC. Its protein product is CASSRPGLASYNEQFF. The rearrangement joins TRBV5-5 to TRBJ2-1; 9 nucleotides align to TRBD2. V gave up 4 bases and J gave up 1 base; unmatched junction bases: 6. CDR1 SGHKS and CDR2 YYEKEE come from the germline V gene (reference sequence). The CDR3 sequence is 16 residues long.